The 29 T cell receptor beta chains given below trace back to one sample, sequenced in a study of T cells in Graves' hyperthyroidism and ophthalmopathy. TCR beta CDR3 regions were amplified from RNA transcripts. Carried out on the TCR CDR3, a first-round RT-PCR used the HTBI primer set. MiXCR was run by TCRdb on the multiplex PCR reads, yielding one entry per CDR3 protein. The table lists about 610,000 distinct CDR3 sequences, roughly 46% of them singletons, with about 8% in the top ten. Specimen: peripheral blood or thyroid tissue (not recorded which). The receptors stem from a woman under 30 with Graves' hyperthyroidism.

The V gene is TRBV19, the J gene TRBJ2-5; 8 nucleotides line up with TRBD2. The CDR3 totals 15 residues. Losses at the gene ends were 4 bases for V and 3 bases for J; bases not matched to a gene: 7. The V gene's germline CDR1 is LNHDA and CDR2 SQIVND (reference sequence). Here the CDR3 reads CASSNSGAEEETQYF. DNA of the CDR3: TGTGCCAGTAGTAATAGCGGGGCGGAAGAAGAGACCCAGTACTTC.

This clonotype showed up just a few times. A read error may be the cause here, since a much bigger clone is one base away. This chain joins TRBV20-1 and TRBJ1-2, with unresolved D. This CDR3 has 11 residues. Trimming took off 6 bases at V and 8 bases at J, with 13 bases between the two ends. Germline V gives CDR1 DFQATT, CDR2 SNEGSKA (reference sequence). CDR3 bases: TGCAGTGCCTCCAACGCGGACGGCTACACCTTC. Translated, it gives CSASNADGYTF.

The V and J genes are TRBV9 and TRBJ2-4; D remains unclear. Germline CDR1 is SGDLS and CDR2 is YYNGEE. The V end was cut by 5 bases, the J end by 9 bases, with 9 bases between. The CDR3 has 11 amino acids. CDR3 residues: CASRDLGIQYF. Written as DNA, the CDR3 is TGTGCCAGCAGGGATTTAGGCATTCAGTACTTC. The variable domain in full, with the rest retrieved from reference TRBV9 and TRBJ2-4, is DSGVTQTPKHLITATGQRVTLRCSPRSGDLSVYWYQQSLDQGLQFLIQYYNGEERAKGNILERFSAQQFPDLHSELNLSSLELGDSALYFCASRDLGIQYFGAGTRLSVL.

In its sample, this clonotype was seen many times. The chain couples TRBV6-1 to TRBJ2-5; D unresolved. The CDR3 runs to 13 residues. With 7 bases removed from V and 2 bases from J, the gap between germline ends came to 11 bases. The germline gives CDR1 MNHNS, CDR2 SASEGT. The chain's CDR3 is CASTSRAQETQYF. The CDR3 region has the DNA TGTGCCAGCACCTCCCGAGCACAAGAGACCCAGTACTTC.

The sample holds a few counts of this clonotype. The chain is built from TRBV20-1 and TRBJ2-3; no definite D call. The V gene lost 3 bases and the J gene lost 0 bases, with 13 bases spanning the gap. The CDR3 consists of 15 residues. Germline values: CDR1 DFQATT, CDR2 SNEGSKA (reference sequence). In nucleotides, the CDR3 is TGCAGTGCTAGTCCCTTACTTGGTAGCACAGATACGCAGTATTTT. It translates to CSASPLLGSTDTQYF.

The V and J genes are TRBV11-2 and TRBJ2-7; D ambiguous. CDR1 and CDR2 from the germline V gene are SGHAT and FQNNGV. The CDR3 loop spans 15 amino acids. The V gene lost 3 bases and the J gene lost 2 bases, with 14 bases spanning the gap. The chain's CDR3 is CASSFKAITTYEQYF. The CDR3 coding sequence is TGTGCCAGCAGCTTTAAGGCGATTACTACCTACGAGCAGTACTTC.

This clonotype has ten or more counts. In DNA form, the CDR3 reads TGTGCCAGCAGCTCCCCCAAACAAGAGACCCAGTACTTC. Translated, it gives CASSSPKQETQYF. This chain joins TRBV5-8 and TRBJ2-5; D unresolved. The CDR3 is made up of 13 amino acids. The V end was cut by 3 bases, the J end by 2 bases, with 8 bases between. Germline assignment: CDR1 SGHTS and CDR2 YDEGEE.

In the case of this clonotype: Being one base from a much bigger clone, this may be a read error. Since no conserved phenylalanine or tryptophan closes the CDR3, a read error is the likely cause. The chain joins TRBV7-6 to TRBJ2-7; no clear D gene. The CDR3 totals 15 residues. Germline loops: CDR1 SGHVS, CDR2 FNYEAQ. Trimming cost V 5 bases and J 2 bases, with 16 bases left between them. The DNA of the CDR3 is TGTGCCAGCAGCCCTAACCCAGCCCGTACCTACGAGCAGTACCTC. Its translation is CASSPNPARTYEQYL.

The rearrangement links TRBV25-1 to TRBJ1-1, with D uncertain. CDR3 size: 12 residues. Trimming shortened V by 6 bases and J by 7 bases, and 12 bases separated the two germline ends. The germline CDR1 and CDR2 sequences are MGHDK and SYGVNS. This CDR3 reads CASREGGHEAFF. The CDR3 DNA is TGTGCCAGCAGGGAGGGTGGCCATGAAGCTTTCTTT.

This chain joins TRBV2 and TRBJ2-7; 8 bases match TRBD2. The CDR3 is made up of 14 amino acids. Per the germline V gene, CDR1 is SNHLY and CDR2 is FYNNEI. Unmatched junction bases numbered 12, after V lost 7 bases and J lost 7 bases. The CDR3 nucleotides read TGTGCCAGCACTCGGGAGGGCTCCTACAATGAGCAGTACTTC. This sequence encodes CASTREGSYNEQYF.

This clonotype was counted a single time. The rearrangement links TRBV29-1 to TRBJ2-7; TRBD2 matches 13 bases. J gave up 3 bases and V 6 bases, and 8 bases lay outside the gene matches. This CDR3 region has 15 residues. Per the germline V gene, CDR1 is SQVTM and CDR2 is ANQGSEA. CDR3: CSVVRTSGGIYEQYF. The CDR3 DNA follows: TGCAGCGTCGTGAGGACTAGCGGGGGTATCTACGAGCAGTACTTC.

This sequence joins TRBV24-1 and TRBJ1-1, with 7 bases identical to TRBD1. V gave up 3 bases and J gave up 7 bases; unmatched junction bases: 13. CDR3 length: 16 residues. The germline CDR1 and CDR2 sequences are KGHDR and SFDVKD. The CDR3 DNA reads as TGTGCCACCAGTGATCCCGTTGAGGCAGGGGGTCGTGAAGCTTTCTTT. Its protein product is CATSDPVEAGGREAFF.

The gene calls are TRBV24-1 and TRBJ2-3, with D possibly being TRBD2 (6 bases). The CDR3 is 17 amino acids. Trimming removed 4 bases from V and 7 bases from J, with 23 bases in between. CDR1 is KGHDR and CDR2 is SFDVKD in the germline V gene. The CDR3 is CATSDLGPAEGENTQYF. Written as DNA, the CDR3 is TGTGCCACCAGTGACCTCGGGCCAGCGGAGGGTGAGAATACGCAGTATTTT.

J is TRBJ1-5 and V is TRBV6-1, with D possibly being TRBD1 (5 bases). The CDR3 length is 11 residues. From germline, CDR1 is MNHNS and CDR2 SASEGT. Trimming took 6 bases from V and 7 from J, leaving 7 bases between them. The CDR3 is CASRGDQPQHF. The CDR3 DNA sequence: TGTGCCAGCAGGGGGGACCAGCCCCAGCATTTT.

This clonotype was detected ten times or more. CDR3 amino acids: CASRDRAPTEAFF. DNA of the CDR3: TGTGCCAGCAGGGACAGGGCGCCCACTGAAGCTTTCTTT. The chain links TRBV6-1 to TRBJ1-1; 8 nucleotides align to TRBD1. V shed 6 bases and J 4 bases; nucleotides not matched to a gene: 4. Looked up from germline, CDR1 is MNHNS and CDR2 is SASEGT. This CDR3 is built from 13 residues.

As regards this clonotype: One end of the junction is discordant with germline, which a read error may explain. The gene calls are TRBV10-3 and TRBJ1-2, with 9 bases that match TRBD1. CDR1 is ENHRY and CDR2 is SYGVKD in the germline V gene. The CDR3 sequence is 15 residues long. The CDR3 sequence is CAISELWTGDYGCTF. CDR3 DNA: TGTGCCATCAGTGAGTTGTGGACAGGGGACTATGGCTGCACCTTC.

This clonotype has a count of ten or more. The rearrangement links TRBV6-1 to TRBJ2-7; the D gene is possibly TRBD2 (5 bases). Germline CDR1 is MNHNS and CDR2 is SASEGT. Trimming removed 5 bases at V and 8 bases at J, with 13 bases between. The CDR3 loop spans 12 amino acids. The CDR3 sequence: CASSHSARQQYF. The DNA of the CDR3 is TGTGCCAGCAGTCATAGCGCGCGACAGCAGTACTTC.

This clonotype was counted ten times or more. V gene TRBV4-1 combines with J gene TRBJ2-7, with D possibly called TRBD1 or TRBD2 (6 bases each). The CDR3 extends over 15 amino acids. CDR1 MGHRA and CDR2 YSYEKL come from the germline V gene. Trimming cost V 4 bases and J 3 bases, with 16 bases left between them. Here the CDR3 reads CASSLGGTYRYEQYF. For the CDR3, the DNA is TGCGCCAGCAGCCTAGGCGGGACATATCGCTACGAGCAGTACTTC.

This chain uses TRBV5-1 with TRBJ2-7; 8 bases map to TRBD2. Germline V gene lookup returns CDR1 SGHRS and CDR2 YFSETQ. This CDR3 has 15 residues. V was clipped by 3 bases and J by 7 bases; unmatched bases: 12. The CDR3 bases are TGCGCCAGCAGCTCATTAGCGGGAACCTACAATGAGCAGTACTTC. It codes for CASSSLAGTYNEQYF.

The J gene is TRBJ1-5, the V gene TRBV4-2, with D possibly being TRBD1 (6 bases). Per germline, CDR1 LGHNA and CDR2 YNFKEQ. The CDR3 sequence is 15 residues long. V lost 7 bases and J lost 6, with 19 bases in between. CDR3 region: CASKQDGQWAQPQHF. The CDR3 region has the DNA TGTGCCAGCAAACAAGACGGACAGTGGGCTCAGCCCCAGCATTTT.

This clonotype was seen ten or more times. The chain links TRBV6-5 to TRBJ1-6; the match to TRBD1 covers 7 bases. The CDR3 sequence is 14 residues long. Germline V CDR1 and CDR2: MNHEY, SVGAGI. The V segment lost 4 bases and the J segment 6 bases; nucleotides outside the gene matches: 3. As DNA, the CDR3 is TGTGCCAGCAGTTTCGGGACAGCTAATTCACCCCTCCACTTT. Translation gives CASSFGTANSPLHF.

Comment on this clonotype: With a much larger clone just one base away, this may be a read error. V is TRBV7-9 and J is TRBJ2-2; TRBD2 might be the D (6 bases). CDR3 length: 13 amino acids. The V and J ends lost 5 bases and 8 bases respectively, with 12 bases between them. Germline assignment: CDR1 SEHNR and CDR2 FQNEAQ (reference sequence). The CDR3 DNA follows: TGTGCCAGCAGCGTAACGGGAGATGGGGAGCTGTTTTTT. Encoded protein: CASSVTGDGELFF.

This clonotype was recorded many times. V gene TRBV5-1 combines with J gene TRBJ2-7; D call uncertain. Trimming took off 3 bases at V and 3 bases at J, with 16 bases between the two ends. Germline CDR1 and CDR2: SGHRS and YFSETQ. The CDR3 sequence is 15 residues long. The CDR3 bases are TGCGCCAGCAGCTCGAATACAGATTACTACTACGAGCAGTACTTC. As protein: CASSSNTDYYYEQYF.

This clonotype has more than one count but fewer than ten. The chain couples TRBV10-3 to TRBJ2-3, with D perhaps TRBD1 (6 bases). CDR1 and CDR2 (germline): ENHRY, SYGVKD. Trimming left V 6 bases short and J 0 bases short, with 13 bases between. This CDR3 is 15 amino acids long. The CDR3 DNA is TGTGCCATCAGAACGACAGGTTCTAGCACAGATACGCAGTATTTT. It codes for CAIRTTGSSTDTQYF.

This chain uses TRBV5-1 with TRBJ2-7; TRBD2 matches 12 bases. Matching the DNA end better, TRBJ2-1 makes the J call doubtful. The CDR3 is 18 amino acids. The germline CDR1 and CDR2 sequences are SGHRS and YFSETQ. The CDR3 DNA sequence: TGCGCCAGCAGGGTGAGACTAGCGGGAGCTATAAGGGCACGAGAGCAGTTCTTC. This encodes CASRVRLAGAIRAREQFF.

The rearrangement uses TRBV6-5 and TRBJ2-3; the D call may be TRBD1 or TRBD2 (6 bases each). V was clipped by 5 bases and J by 6 bases, with 18 bases between them. Germline CDR1 reads MNHEY; CDR2 reads SVGAGI. The length of the CDR3 is 15 residues. The DNA for the CDR3 is TGTGCCAGCAGTCCGAGGGGGGACCGATACGATACGCAGTATTTT. Its protein is CASSPRGDRYDTQYF.

The sample holds many counts of this clonotype. J is TRBJ1-1 and V is TRBV4-1; perhaps TRBD1 as D (5 bases). V shed 0 bases and J shed 10 bases, with 18 bases lying between them. The CDR3 is 15 residues long. Germline CDR1 reads MGHRA; CDR2 reads YSYEKL. DNA for the CDR3: TGCGCCAGCAGCCAAGATCTCTTCCAGGGATCTTTAGCTTTCTTT. Residues: CASSQDLFQGSLAFF.

This clonotype appeared a few times. V gene TRBV24-1 combines with J gene TRBJ2-7; 8 bases align to TRBD2. With the DNA end fitting TRBJ2-1 better, the J assignment may be wrong. Germline V lookup: CDR1 KGHDR, CDR2 SFDVKD. The CDR3 is made up of 18 amino acids. CDR3 loop: CATSDHTGAGGGYNEQFF. The CDR3 coding sequence is TGTGCCACCAGTGACCACACCGGCGCGGGAGGCGGCTACAATGAGCAGTTCTTC.

The chain uses TRBV7-9 and TRBJ1-1, with a tentative D call TRBD1 (5 bases). The CDR3 is 14 residues long. Germline CDR1 and CDR2: SEHNR and FQNEAQ (reference sequence). Trimming cost V 1 base and J 4 bases, with 10 bases left between them. In DNA form, the CDR3 reads TGTGCCAGCAGCTTAGACATAAGGGGCACTGAAGCTTTCTTT. Encoded protein: CASSLDIRGTEAFF.